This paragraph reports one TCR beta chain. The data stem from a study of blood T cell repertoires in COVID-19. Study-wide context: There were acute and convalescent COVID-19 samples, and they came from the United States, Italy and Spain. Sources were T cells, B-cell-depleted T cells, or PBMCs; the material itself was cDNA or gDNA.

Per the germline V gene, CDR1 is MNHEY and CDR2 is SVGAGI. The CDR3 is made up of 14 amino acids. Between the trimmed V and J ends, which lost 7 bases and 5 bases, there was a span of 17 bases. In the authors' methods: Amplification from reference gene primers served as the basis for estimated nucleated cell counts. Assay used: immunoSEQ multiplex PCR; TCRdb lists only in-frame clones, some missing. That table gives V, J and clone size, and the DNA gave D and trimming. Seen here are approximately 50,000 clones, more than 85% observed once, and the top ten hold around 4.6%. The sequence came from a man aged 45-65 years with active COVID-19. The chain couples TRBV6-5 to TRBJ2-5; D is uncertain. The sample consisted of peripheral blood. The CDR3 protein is CASIVNQPRETQYF. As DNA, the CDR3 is TGTGCCAGCATTGTTAACCAGCCCAGGGAGACCCAGTACTTC.